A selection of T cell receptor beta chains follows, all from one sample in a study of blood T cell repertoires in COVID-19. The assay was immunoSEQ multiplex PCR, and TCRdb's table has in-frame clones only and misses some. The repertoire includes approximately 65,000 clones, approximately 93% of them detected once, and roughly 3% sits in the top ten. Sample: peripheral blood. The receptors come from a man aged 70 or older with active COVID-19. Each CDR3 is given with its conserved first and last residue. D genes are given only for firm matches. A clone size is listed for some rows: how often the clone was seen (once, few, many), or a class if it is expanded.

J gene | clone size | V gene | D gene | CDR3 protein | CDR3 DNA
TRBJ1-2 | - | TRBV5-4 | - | CASSPRQSQYGYTF | TGTGCCAGCAGCCCTCGACAGAGTCAATATGGCTACACCTTC
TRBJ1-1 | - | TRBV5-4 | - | CASRISGRVDTEAFF | TGTGCCAGCAGGATTTCCGGGAGGGTAGACACTGAAGCTTTCTTT
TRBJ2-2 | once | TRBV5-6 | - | CASSLLGGPDTGELFF | TGTGCCAGCAGCTTGCTCGGGGGGCCGGACACCGGGGAGCTGTTTTTT
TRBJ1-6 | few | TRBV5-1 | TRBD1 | CASAGGQDGSPLHF | TGCGCCAGCGCAGGTGGACAGGACGGTTCACCCCTCCACTTT
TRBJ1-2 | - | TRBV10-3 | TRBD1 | CAITGDRGRKEGYTF | TGTGCCATCACGGGGGACAGGGGGCGCAAGGAAGGCTACACCTTC
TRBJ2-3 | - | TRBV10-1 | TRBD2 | CASSESTSGGIDTQYF | TGCGCCAGCAGTGAGTCGACTAGCGGGGGGATAGATACGCAGTATTTT
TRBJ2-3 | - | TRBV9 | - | CASSVQNKDTQYF | TGTGCCAGCAGCGTACAAAACAAGGATACGCAGTATTTT
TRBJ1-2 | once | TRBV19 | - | CASSITVATVYGYTF | TGTGCCAGTAGTATAACTGTTGCGACAGTCTATGGCTACACCTTC
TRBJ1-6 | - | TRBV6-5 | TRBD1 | CASSYLDRGDSPLHF | TGTGCCAGCAGTTACCTTGACAGGGGTGATTCACCCCTCCACTTT
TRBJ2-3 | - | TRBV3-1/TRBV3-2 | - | CASSSRRVADTQYF | TGTGCCAGCAGCTCAAGGCGGGTGGCAGATACGCAGTATTTT
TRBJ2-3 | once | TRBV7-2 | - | CASSRRPVVTDTQYF | TGTGCCAGCAGCCGTCGCCCGGTGGTCACAGATACGCAGTATTTT
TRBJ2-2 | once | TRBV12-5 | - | CASGQTYQGPGELFF | TGTGCTAGTGGTCAAACGTATCAGGGTCCCGGGGAGCTGTTTTTT
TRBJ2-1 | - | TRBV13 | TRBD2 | CASSSTGLAGSYNEQFF | TGTGCCAGCAGCTCGACGGGACTAGCGGGCTCCTACAATGAGCAGTTCTTC
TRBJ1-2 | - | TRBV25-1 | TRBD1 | CASSDGTAYGYTF | TGTGCCAGCAGTGACGGGACAGCCTATGGCTACACCTTC
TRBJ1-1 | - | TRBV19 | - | CASSTNGNTEAFF | TGTGCCAGTAGTACAAACGGGAACACTGAAGCTTTCTTT
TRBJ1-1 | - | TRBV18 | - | CASSPLGQSGNTEAFF | TGTGCCAGCTCACCTCTTGGACAGTCCGGGAACACTGAAGCTTTCTTT
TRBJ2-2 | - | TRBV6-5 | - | CASSYRTANTGELFF | TGTGCCAGCAGTTACCGGACAGCAAACACCGGGGAGCTGTTTTTT
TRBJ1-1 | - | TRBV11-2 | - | CASSFTGSSEAFF | TGTGCCAGCAGCTTTACAGGGTCCTCTGAAGCTTTCTTT
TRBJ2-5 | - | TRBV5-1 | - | CASTPTAGQVAAQETQYF | TGCGCCAGCACCCCTACCGCAGGGCAAGTAGCCGCTCAAGAGACCCAGTACTTC
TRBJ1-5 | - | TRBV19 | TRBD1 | CASSRAGTGGANNQPQHF | TGTGCCAGTAGTAGAGCCGGGACAGGGGGCGCCAACAATCAGCCCCAGCATTTT
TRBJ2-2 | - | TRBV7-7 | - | CASSLARPGTGELFF | TGTGCTAGCAGCTTAGCCAGGCCAGGCACCGGGGAGCTGTTTTTT
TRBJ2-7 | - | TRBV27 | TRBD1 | CASSLGQGGSYEQYF | TGTGCCAGCAGTTTAGGACAGGGGGGCTCCTACGAGCAGTACTTC
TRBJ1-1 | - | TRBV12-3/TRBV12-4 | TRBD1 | CASRLTGLPEAFF | TGTGCCAGCAGATTGACAGGGCTCCCTGAAGCTTTCTTT
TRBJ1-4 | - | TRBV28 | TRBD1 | CASSSKTGGVEKLFF | TGTGCCAGCAGTTCAAAGACAGGGGGCGTCGAAAAACTGTTTTTT
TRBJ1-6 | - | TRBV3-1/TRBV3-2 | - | CASSQAGGANSPLHF | TGTGCCAGCAGCCAAGCTGGGGGCGCGAATTCACCCCTCCACTTT
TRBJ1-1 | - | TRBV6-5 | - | CASKQGGREAFF | TGTGCCAGCAAACAGGGAGGGCGTGAAGCTTTCTTT
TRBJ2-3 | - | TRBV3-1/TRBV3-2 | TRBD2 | CASSQEALADTDTQYF | TGTGCCAGCAGCCAAGAGGCTCTAGCGGATACAGATACGCAGTATTTT
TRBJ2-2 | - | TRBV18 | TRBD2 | CASSPPGTSITGELFF | TGTGCCAGCTCACCACCGGGGACTAGTATAACCGGGGAGCTGTTTTTT
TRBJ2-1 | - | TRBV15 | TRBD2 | CATSRDRGGYNEQFF | TGTGCCACCAGCAGAGATCGCGGGGGCTACAATGAGCAGTTCTTC
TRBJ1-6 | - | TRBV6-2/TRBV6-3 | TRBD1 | CASSFGQGGVSPLHF | TGTGCCAGCAGTTTCGGACAGGGGGGTGTGTCACCCCTCCACTTT
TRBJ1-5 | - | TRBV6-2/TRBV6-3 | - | CASSYSSFRDQPQHF | TGTGCCAGCAGTTACTCGAGCTTCCGGGATCAGCCCCAGCATTTT
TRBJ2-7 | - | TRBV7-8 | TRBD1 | CASSLLGQGAYEQYF | TGTGCCAGCAGCCTTCTGGGACAGGGCGCCTACGAGCAGTACTTC
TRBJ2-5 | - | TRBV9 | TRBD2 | CASGRAGGLETQYF | TGTGCCAGCGGGCGGGCGGGGGGCCTGGAGACCCAGTACTTC
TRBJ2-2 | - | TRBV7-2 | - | CASSSGQYTGELFF | TGTGCCAGCAGCTCCGGACAGTACACCGGGGAGCTGTTTTTT
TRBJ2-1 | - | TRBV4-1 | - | CASSQDNRAYNEQFF | TGCGCCAGCAGCCAAGATAACCGCGCCTACAATGAGCAGTTCTTC
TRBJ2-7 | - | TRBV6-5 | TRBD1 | CASSYPGQGVYEQYF | TGTGCCAGCAGTTACCCGGGACAGGGTGTCTACGAGCAGTACTTC
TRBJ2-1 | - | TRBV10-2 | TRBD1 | CASRPGQGGEEQFF | TGCGCCAGCAGACCGGGACAGGGGGGGGAGGAGCAGTTCTTC
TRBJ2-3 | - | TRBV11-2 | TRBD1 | CASSLVGTGDTQYF | TGTGCCAGCAGCTTAGTAGGGACAGGAGATACGCAGTATTTT
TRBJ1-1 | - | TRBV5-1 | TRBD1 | CASSLVRTGVGTNTEAFF | TGCGCCAGCAGCTTGGTGCGGACAGGGGTTGGGACAAACACTGAAGCTTTCTTT
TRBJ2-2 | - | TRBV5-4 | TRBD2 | CASSKIPGLAVLTGELFF | TGTGCCAGCAGCAAGATCCCGGGACTAGCGGTTCTCACCGGGGAGCTGTTTTTT
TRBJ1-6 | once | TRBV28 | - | CASRGATGINSPLHF | TGTGCCAGCAGGGGGGCAACAGGGATTAATTCACCCCTCCACTTT
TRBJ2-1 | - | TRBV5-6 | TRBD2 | CASSLFGLAGNSYNEQFF | TGTGCCAGCAGCCTGTTTGGACTAGCGGGGAACTCCTACAATGAGCAGTTCTTC
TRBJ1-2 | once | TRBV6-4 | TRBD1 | CASRRGQGNYGYTF | TGTGCCAGCAGGAGGGGACAGGGAAACTATGGCTACACCTTC
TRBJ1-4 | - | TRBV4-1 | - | CASSPIATNEKLFF | TGCGCCAGCAGTCCCATTGCAACTAATGAAAAACTGTTTTTT
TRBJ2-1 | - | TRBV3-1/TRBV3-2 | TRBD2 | CASSERGYSNDEQFF | TGTGCCAGCAGCGAGCGGGGCTACTCTAACGATGAGCAGTTCTTC
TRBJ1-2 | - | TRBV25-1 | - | CASSEGSRLNYGYTF | TGTGCCAGCAGTGAAGGGTCGAGGCTTAACTATGGCTACACCTTC
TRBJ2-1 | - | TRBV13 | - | CASSEQGQTAFF | TGTGCCAGCAGCGAACAGGGTCAGACGGCGTTCTTC
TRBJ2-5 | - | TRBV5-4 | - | CASSLVRGETQYF | TGTGCCAGCAGCCTCGTTCGGGGAGAGACCCAGTACTTC
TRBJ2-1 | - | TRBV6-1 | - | CASSEQSVGSYNEQFF | TGTGCCAGCAGTGAACAGAGCGTAGGCTCCTACAATGAGCAGTTCTTC
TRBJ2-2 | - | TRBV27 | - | CASSLWQMNTGELFF | TGTGCCAGCAGTTTGTGGCAGATGAACACCGGGGAGCTGTTTTTT
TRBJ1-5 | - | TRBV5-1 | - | CASSLGHATAGQPQHF | TGCGCCAGCAGCTTGGGACACGCAACCGCGGGTCAGCCCCAGCATTTT
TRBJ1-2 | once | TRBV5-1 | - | CASSSSDWDGYTF | TGCGCCAGCAGTTCCTCCGACTGGGATGGCTACACCTTC
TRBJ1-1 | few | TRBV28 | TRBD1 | CASRIPQGAVTEAFF | TGTGCCAGCAGAATACCCCAGGGGGCGGTCACTGAAGCTTTCTTT
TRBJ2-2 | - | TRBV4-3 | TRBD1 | CASSQDRGPGELFF | TGCGCCAGCAGCCAGGACAGGGGGCCCGGGGAGCTGTTTTTT
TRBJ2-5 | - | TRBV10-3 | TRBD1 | CAISRGQGEETQYF | TGTGCCATCAGCCGGGGACAGGGTGAAGAGACCCAGTACTTC
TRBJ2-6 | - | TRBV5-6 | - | CASSLELGTAGANVLTF | TGTGCCAGCAGCTTGGAGCTTGGAACAGCTGGGGCCAACGTCCTGACTTTC